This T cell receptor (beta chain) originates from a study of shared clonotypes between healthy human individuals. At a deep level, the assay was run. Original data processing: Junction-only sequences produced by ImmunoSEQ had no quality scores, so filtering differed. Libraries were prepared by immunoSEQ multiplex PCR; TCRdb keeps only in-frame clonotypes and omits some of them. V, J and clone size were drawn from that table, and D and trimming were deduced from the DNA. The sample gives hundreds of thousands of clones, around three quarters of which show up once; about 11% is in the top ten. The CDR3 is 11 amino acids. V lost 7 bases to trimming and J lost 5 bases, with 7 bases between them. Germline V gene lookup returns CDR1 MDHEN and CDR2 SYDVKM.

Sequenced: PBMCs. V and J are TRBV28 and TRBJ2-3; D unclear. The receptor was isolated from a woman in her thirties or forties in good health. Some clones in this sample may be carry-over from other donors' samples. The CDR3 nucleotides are TGTGCCAGCAACTACCGAGATACGCAGTATTTT. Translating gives CASNYRDTQYF. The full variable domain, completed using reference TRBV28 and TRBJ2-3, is DVKVTQSSRYLVKRTGEKVFLECVQDMDHENMFWYRQDPGLGLRLIYFSYDVKMKEKGDIPEGYSVSREKKERFSLILESASTNQTSMYLCASNYRDTQYFGPGTRLTVL.